This paragraph covers one T cell receptor beta chain sequence. What antigen it recognizes has not been identified. At one of its ends the junction is not consistent with the germline gene, which may arise from a read error. This specimen belongs to a study of cytomegalovirus exposure and HLA in healthy donors (dated 2017 in TCRdb). Describing the broader study: According to an earlier analysis of several hundred of the donors, about 179 million T cells yielded over 100 million unique TCR beta sequences and more than 250 Gb of sequence data. Roughly 300 gigabases of sequencing data and around 88 million unique TCR sequences made up an early release that covered 500 to 650 HLA-typed donors. Among the approximately 400 genotyped donors, approximately 82% belonged to the genetic ancestry cluster associated with self-reported Caucasian donors. The study aimed to test whether signatures of past pathogen exposure could be identified by cataloging public T cell receptors. The study used immunosequencing to profile the T cell repertoires of 666 subjects and linked those repertoires to cytomegalovirus serostatus. Besides the first cohort of under 700 subjects, a separate validation cohort made up of over 100 different subjects was used. The study combined high-throughput TCR immunosequencing, statistical association of individual TCRs with disease status, and machine learning to predict cytomegalovirus infection status. To study patterns of TCR occurrence, a later analysis re-analyzed previously published TCR beta repertoires from around 700 donors and added high-resolution HLA genotyping. In the later analysis, no new phenotypic data were used to find candidate immune exposures; instead, reliance was placed on TCR beta sequences and their occurrence across donors. To decide whether each TCR beta V gene segment behaved as functional or pseudogenic, an earlier analysis of over 500 of the donors relied on high-throughput TCR beta sequencing. Alongside the repertoire data, information on donor age, sex, ethnicity and CMV serostatus was compiled. In a later genetic analysis, genome-wide SNP genotypes for about 55% of the roughly 700 donors were used, and that subset was treated as a discovery cohort. All discovery cohort repertoires had been generated using a single sequencing platform. HLA typing included class I and class II loci at four-digit resolution. The number of typed donors differed by locus: about 620-640 for A, B, C, DRB1 and DQB1; 522 for DQA1; approximately 600 for DPA1; and about 470 for DPB1. A few DR-DQ haplotypes were treated as single units for association and clustering because of strong linkage in the cohort. On average, about 200,000 unique TCR beta nucleotide sequences were sequenced per donor among 300 to 500 genotyped donors of the cohort, with roughly 19% of those sequences being non-productive. Study-wide conclusions, independent of this receptor: A further reported finding was that TCR beta sequences accurately predicted the HLA-A and HLA-B alleles for most subjects in the first cohort. The presence/absence analyses assumed that sequencing depth was roughly uniform across donors, and that assumption may not be true. In a later genetic analysis, a missense DCLRE1C variant was associated with V-gene and J-gene trimming of TCR beta chains, and the association was replicated in an independent cohort. Because the 87-base-pair reads could not distinguish some IMGT-functional V segments, including TRBV6-2 and TRBV6-3, those segments were excluded. In a later analysis, several top co-occurrence clusters were reported to appear linked to parvovirus B19, influenza, CMV and Epstein-Barr virus. In this cohort, only TCR beta chains were sequenced, and detectable features were limited by the absence of alpha or paired-chain data. The study listed 150 to 200 TCR beta chains as associated with cytomegalovirus. Across donors, most TCR sequences were observed very rarely, whereas some public TCRs were present in many individuals. The authors suggested that the approach could potentially be extended to other disease states and immunological phenotypes. For the cohort, immune exposure information was limited to CMV serostatus. Because HLA typing was unavailable for some donors at each locus, only the typed subset was used in association tests. Broadly in line with IMGT annotations, most TCR beta V segments showed up in productive rearrangements about 87% or about 30% of the time in an earlier analysis of about 500 of the donors. Cytomegalovirus status was reported to be diagnosed by the classifier with high specificity and sensitivity in both the original and validation cohorts. In a later analysis, HLA-associated TCR beta chains showed more clonal expansion and lower generation probabilities than non-associated chains that were equally common. According to a later genetic analysis, donors in an Asian-associated ancestry cluster had fewer N-insertions in productive TCRs than the roughly 700-donor mean. A few of the identified cytomegalovirus-associated TCR beta chains were confirmed in vitro to be specific for cytomegalovirus antigens. When HLA alleles, especially DR and DQ, strongly co-occurred, attributing TCR associations to individual alleles was difficult. Because counts were too low, more than 15 rarely observed V segments, including chromosome 9 orphons, were excluded from the earlier analysis of under 650 of the donors. According to a later analysis, most CMV-associated TCR beta chains appeared to be HLA-restricted, and the HLA associations seemed to be driven largely by CMV exposure. Linkage disequilibrium might explain the correlated functional status among segregating V segments, but an unknown experimental factor could not be excluded. A group of highly shared sequence variants was considered likely to be a technical artifact of the sequencing pipeline. In a later analysis, the rate of TCR association differed among HLA loci, with DRB1 alleles having the most associated TCRs and HLA-C alleles having the fewest. Specific HLA alleles were associated with about 17,000 TCR beta sequences at a false discovery rate of 0.05 in a later analysis.

The CDR3 has 15 amino acids, counting the end cysteine and phenylalanine. The retained sequence is limited to the CDR3, 45 bases, with the frame set at the first base. Per the germline V gene, SGHRS is the CDR1 and YFSETQ is the CDR2. The library was produced with the immunoSEQ multiplex PCR assay. A mixture of 60 forward primers for TCR Vbeta segments and 13 reverse primers for TCR Jbeta segments was used in the multiplex PCR. The CDR3 region of rearranged TCR beta genes was amplified from genomic DNA by a multiplex PCR assay. The amplified TCR beta libraries were sequenced on the Illumina HiSeq System as 87-base-pair reads. The authors' analysis ran thus. A later analysis counted tens of millions of unique TCR beta chains across the roughly 700 repertoires, and some 11 million of these chains were shared by at least two donors. A nearest-neighbor algorithm error-corrected the raw reads and collapsed the reads into unique sequences, merging closely related sequences to remove PCR and sequencing errors. Alignment of CDR3 sequences to IMGT reference sequences was used to assign V, D and J gene segments. For a sequence to be retained, at least a six-nucleotide match to both a V gene segment and a J gene segment was required. A rearrangement counted as productive if the CDR3 had no stop codons and remained in frame with V and J, and every other rearrangement counted as non-productive. CDR3 was defined according to IMGT convention as the region running from the second conserved V-encoded cysteine to the conserved J-encoded phenylalanine. In an earlier analysis of around 600 of the donors, sequences lacking an unambiguous match to a single V gene segment were excluded. An earlier analysis of several hundred of the donors classified V segments as functional when productive rearrangements were above 56.7% and as segregating when the standard deviation between donors was above 5%. To diagnose cytomegalovirus status from the catalog of TCR beta chain sequences, a statistical classification framework was built. A later analysis assigned V and J genes by comparing TCR nucleotide sequences with IMGT/GENE-DB human TR gene sequences. The TCRdist pipeline was used in a later analysis to assign CDR3 sequences and most-parsimonious VDJ recombination scenarios. In a later analysis, each TCR beta chain was defined by its CDR3 amino acid sequence together with its V-gene family, and reads without a unique V-gene family were excluded. In a later analysis, several hundred highly shared, low-generation-probability nucleotide sequences were removed to address suspected cross-contamination and a sequencing artifact. In a later analysis, a clonal expansion index for each public chain was calculated from normalized within-repertoire ranks of inferred template counts. A later analysis computed generation probabilities with a VDJ recombination model fitted to out-of-frame rearrangements, and checked the results against IGoR. In a later analysis, hypergeometric tests were used to score TCR-TCR, TCR-HLA and TCR-CMV co-occurrence, with a repertoire-size bias correction applied to TCR pairs. A later analysis estimated false discovery rates by permuting HLA or CMV assignments 20 times. In a later analysis, co-occurring TCRs were grouped using DBSCAN, with TCRdist sequence similarity added in when clustering inside HLA-allele-positive subsets. Co-occurrence clustering excluded repertoires with fewer than 30,000 or more than 120,000 public chains, plus five with anomalous nucleotide sharing. The table comes from immuneACCESS by way of TCRdb, which keeps in-frame sequences with V and J called. Part of the clones is missing from these tables; in studies checked, under half for an unresolved V gene and the rest for unknown reasons. V and J calls and clone size come straight from that table; D and trimming were deduced from the DNA. This sample gives about 67,000 clones in total; 55% to 80% of them show up just once. 2% to 2.5% of the sample comes from the top ten.

The cohort was made up of about 610 healthy bone marrow donors. All cohort members were sampled while nominally healthy, although unrecorded immune exposures were likely present. The donor tested CMV seronegative and was one of the 352 seronegative cohort members. A peripheral blood sample was collected from each donor, and TCR beta sequencing was performed on peripheral blood mononuclear cells. The Qiagen DNeasy Blood Extraction Kit was used to extract genomic DNA from the blood cell samples. Sequenced sample: PBMCs. This clonotype originated in a woman aged 25-40 years in good health and CMV-seronegative. Recombination joined TRBV5-1 with TRBJ1-2, with TRBD1 perhaps the D gene, on 6 matching bases. The DNA reads as follows: TGTGCCAGCAGCTTGTTGGGGGCGAGAATCTATGGCTACACCTTC. This encodes CASSLLGARIYGYTF.